The sequence of this TCR beta chain was determined in a study of blood T cell repertoires in COVID-19. Study as a whole: Specimens from acute and convalescent COVID-19 originated in the United States, Italy and Spain. Nucleic acid was either cDNA or gDNA, and it came from T cells, B-cell-depleted T cells, or PBMCs.

In the authors' methods: Amplification of reference gene primers provided the estimated nucleated cell counts. TCRdb's table, derived via immunoSEQ multiplex PCR, lists solely in-frame clones and lacks some. That table gives V, J and clone size, and the DNA gave D and trimming. The sample lists a few hundred thousand clones; approximately 87% were seen once. This CDR3 is 14 amino acids long. Trimming shortened V by 5 bases and J by 1 base, and 8 bases separated the two germline ends. The V gene's germline CDR1 is MNHEY and CDR2 SMNVEV (reference sequence). Sequencing input: peripheral blood. This chain uses TRBV27 with TRBJ2-2; D is possibly TRBD1 (6 bases). This TCR derives from a woman aged 50 to 65 with acute or convalescent COVID-19. The CDR3 region is CASSRQVNTGELFF. Written as DNA, the CDR3 is TGTGCCAGCAGTCGACAGGTGAACACCGGGGAGCTGTTTTTT.